This TCR beta chain appears in the sequencing data of a study of brain T cells in children with intractable seizures. Time point given: blood from clinic visit 5 months post-surgery; TSC patient then seizure free. Surgery cases with the highest brain T cell transcript signatures were chosen for sequencing. TCRdb keeps only in-frame clones here, not all; method: immunoSEQ multiplex PCR. The sample has hundreds of thousands of clones; 93% are singletons. The CDR3 covers 14 residues. The ends were cut back, 0 bases at V and 5 bases at J, with 10 bases in the middle. Germline CDR1 SGDLS, CDR2 YYNGEE. This chain uses TRBV9 with TRBJ2-3; D possibly corresponds to TRBD2 (5 bases). The sequenced sample was peripheral blood, obtained about 5 months after surgery. This TCR was sampled from a boy under two years old with tuberous sclerosis and intractable seizures. The CDR3 sequence is CASSVGGLEDTQYF. In DNA form, the CDR3 reads TGTGCCAGCAGCGTAGGAGGGTTAGAAGATACGCAGTATTTT.